The rows below give T cell receptor beta chains drawn from one sample of a study of cytomegalovirus exposure and HLA in healthy donors. Clones were sequenced by immunoSEQ multiplex PCR, and TCRdb holds only the in-frame ones, with some missing. The sample carries 100,000 to 150,000 clones, roughly four fifths recorded once. Material for sequencing was PBMCs. These receptor sequences come from a woman between 40 and 55 years old in good health and CMV-seronegative. Each CDR3 is given with its conserved first and last residue. Each record gives: V gene, clone size, D gene, J gene, CDR3 DNA, CDR3 protein. D genes are given only for firm matches. The size of a clone is reported for some rows only, either as once, few or many, or as a class for expanded clones.

v_call: TRBV6-5; clone_size: NA; d_call: TRBD1; j_call: TRBJ2-7; cdr3_nt: TGTGCCAGCAGTTACCGTCCCGGGACAGCCTACGAGCAGTACTTC; cdr3_aa: CASSYRPGTAYEQYF
v_call: TRBV7-2; clone_size: NA; d_call: NA; j_call: TRBJ2-3; cdr3_nt: TGTGCCAGCAGCGTCAGGATTGGGCAGGGGTCGACAGATACGCAGTATTTT; cdr3_aa: CASSVRIGQGSTDTQYF
v_call: TRBV5-1; clone_size: NA; d_call: NA; j_call: TRBJ1-5; cdr3_nt: TGCGCCAGCAGGGCTCCGGAACCTAGGTCGAGCAATCAGCCCCAGCATTTT; cdr3_aa: CASRAPEPRSSNQPQHF
v_call: TRBV28; clone_size: NA; d_call: TRBD1; j_call: TRBJ2-5; cdr3_nt: TGTGCCAGCAGTTTATTCGGGACAGCCGCCTCTGAGCAGTACTTC; cdr3_aa: CASSLFGTAASEQYF
v_call: TRBV2; clone_size: NA; d_call: TRBD2; j_call: TRBJ2-2; cdr3_nt: TGTGCCAGCAGTGGGACTAGCTCCACCGGGGAGCTGTTTTTT; cdr3_aa: CASSGTSSTGELFF
v_call: TRBV7-6; clone_size: NA; d_call: NA; j_call: TRBJ1-5; cdr3_nt: TGTGCCAGCAGCCTTGAGAACGGCGGACAGCCCCAGCATTTT; cdr3_aa: CASSLENGGQPQHF
v_call: TRBV28; clone_size: NA; d_call: NA; j_call: TRBJ2-2; cdr3_nt: TGTGCCAGCAGCCCAAGCGAAGGGGTCGCGAACACCGGGGAGCTGTTTTTT; cdr3_aa: CASSPSEGVANTGELFF
v_call: TRBV29-1; clone_size: NA; d_call: NA; j_call: TRBJ1-1; cdr3_nt: TGCAGCGTTGGTCAACAAGGGGCGAACACTGAAGCTTTCTTT; cdr3_aa: CSVGQQGANTEAFF
v_call: TRBV4-1; clone_size: NA; d_call: TRBD1; j_call: TRBJ1-5; cdr3_nt: TGCGCCAGCAGCCCGGACAGGGGGCTCGGTCAGCCCCAGCATTTT; cdr3_aa: CASSPDRGLGQPQHF
v_call: TRBV27; clone_size: NA; d_call: TRBD2; j_call: TRBJ2-1; cdr3_nt: TGTGCCAGCAGGCGGGGACTATCTTCCAATGAGCAGTTCTTC; cdr3_aa: CASRRGLSSNEQFF
v_call: TRBV19; clone_size: NA; d_call: TRBD1; j_call: TRBJ2-5; cdr3_nt: TGTGCCAGTAGTAAAGGGGGCAGCCAAGAGACCCAGTACTTC; cdr3_aa: CASSKGGSQETQYF
v_call: TRBV10-2; clone_size: NA; d_call: TRBD1; j_call: TRBJ2-7; cdr3_nt: TGCGCCAGCAGCCGGGGACAGGGTCACGAGCAGTACTTC; cdr3_aa: CASSRGQGHEQYF
v_call: TRBV6-6; clone_size: NA; d_call: NA; j_call: TRBJ2-6; cdr3_nt: TGTGCCAGCAGTAATACAGGGTCCGGGGCCAACGTCCTGACTTTC; cdr3_aa: CASSNTGSGANVLTF
v_call: TRBV28; clone_size: NA; d_call: NA; j_call: TRBJ1-1; cdr3_nt: TGTGCCAGCAGCCACCCCCTGGCAGGGTATACTGAAGCTTTCTTT; cdr3_aa: CASSHPLAGYTEAFF
v_call: TRBV5-1; clone_size: once; d_call: TRBD1; j_call: TRBJ1-1; cdr3_nt: TGCGCCAGCAGCTTGAGGGGACAGGGGGACACTGAAGCTTTCTTT; cdr3_aa: CASSLRGQGDTEAFF
v_call: TRBV28; clone_size: NA; d_call: NA; j_call: TRBJ1-4; cdr3_nt: TGTGCCAGCAGTTTGAGGAATGAAAAACTGTTTTTT; cdr3_aa: CASSLRNEKLFF
v_call: TRBV6-5; clone_size: few; d_call: NA; j_call: TRBJ1-4; cdr3_nt: TGTGCCAGCAGTTACATGGGGGCGCGCGAAAAACTGTTTTTT; cdr3_aa: CASSYMGAREKLFF
v_call: TRBV5-1; clone_size: NA; d_call: NA; j_call: TRBJ2-1; cdr3_nt: TGCGCCAGCAGCCGCATGGGGGCTGAGCAGTTCTTC; cdr3_aa: CASSRMGAEQFF
v_call: TRBV6-5; clone_size: NA; d_call: TRBD2; j_call: TRBJ2-7; cdr3_nt: TGTGCCAGCAGCCCTAGCGGGTCTGGCTACGAGCAGTACTTC; cdr3_aa: CASSPSGSGYEQYF
v_call: TRBV7-9; clone_size: few; d_call: NA; j_call: TRBJ2-7; cdr3_nt: TGTGCCAGCAGCGCCCCCTCGGCGAGCCCCGGAGGGTACGAGCAGTACTTC; cdr3_aa: CASSAPSASPGGYEQYF
v_call: TRBV28; clone_size: NA; d_call: NA; j_call: TRBJ2-2; cdr3_nt: TGTGCCAGCAGTGGACAGACCGGGGAGCTGTTTTTT; cdr3_aa: CASSGQTGELFF
v_call: TRBV7-9; clone_size: NA; d_call: NA; j_call: TRBJ2-1; cdr3_nt: TGTGCCAGCAGCTTAGTTATCCCCGGGAATGAGCAGTTCTTC; cdr3_aa: CASSLVIPGNEQFF
v_call: TRBV5-4; clone_size: NA; d_call: NA; j_call: TRBJ2-7; cdr3_nt: TGTGCCAGCAGCTTTGACCCACAGGCCGCCTACGAGCAGTACTTC; cdr3_aa: CASSFDPQAAYEQYF
v_call: TRBV14; clone_size: NA; d_call: NA; j_call: TRBJ1-3; cdr3_nt: TGTGCCAGCAGCCAAGAAGGGCACAGGAGTTCTGGAAACACCATATATTTT; cdr3_aa: CASSQEGHRSSGNTIYF
v_call: TRBV10-2; clone_size: NA; d_call: TRBD1; j_call: TRBJ1-1; cdr3_nt: TGCGCCAGCAGTGAACAGGGGGCGAGGACTGAAGCTTTCTTT; cdr3_aa: CASSEQGARTEAFF
v_call: TRBV28; clone_size: NA; d_call: NA; j_call: TRBJ2-2; cdr3_nt: TGTGCCAGCAGCCGATGGGGAGACACCGGGGAGCTGTTTTTT; cdr3_aa: CASSRWGDTGELFF
v_call: TRBV7-3; clone_size: NA; d_call: TRBD2; j_call: TRBJ2-7; cdr3_nt: TGTGCCAGCAGCTCCGGACTAGTTCGGTACGAGCAGTACTTC; cdr3_aa: CASSSGLVRYEQYF
v_call: TRBV11-2; clone_size: once; d_call: NA; j_call: TRBJ2-3; cdr3_nt: TGTGCCAGCAGCCAGGGGTGGTCCAGGGGCACAGATACGCAGTATTTT; cdr3_aa: CASSQGWSRGTDTQYF
v_call: TRBV28; clone_size: NA; d_call: TRBD2; j_call: TRBJ2-7; cdr3_nt: TGTGCCAGCAGTGGGGGGGGAAAGCCGATTCAGTACTTC; cdr3_aa: CASSGGGKPIQYF
v_call: TRBV5-1; clone_size: NA; d_call: TRBD1; j_call: TRBJ1-6; cdr3_nt: TGCGCCAGCAGCTTGTTCAGCCGGGGGACAGGGAATTCACCCCTCCACTTT; cdr3_aa: CASSLFSRGTGNSPLHF
v_call: TRBV6-4; clone_size: once; d_call: NA; j_call: TRBJ2-1; cdr3_nt: TGTACCAGCAGCGACTTAATCTTTCATGAGCAGTTCTTC; cdr3_aa: CTSSDLIFHEQFF
v_call: TRBV28; clone_size: once; d_call: NA; j_call: TRBJ2-5; cdr3_nt: TGTGCCAGCAGGGGGCAGAACCAAGAGACCCAGTACTTC; cdr3_aa: CASRGQNQETQYF
v_call: TRBV7-6; clone_size: NA; d_call: TRBD2; j_call: TRBJ2-3; cdr3_nt: TGTGCCAGCAGCTTAAAAATCGCTAGCGGGAGGTCAGATACGCAGTATTTT; cdr3_aa: CASSLKIASGRSDTQYF
v_call: TRBV5-5; clone_size: NA; d_call: NA; j_call: TRBJ2-5; cdr3_nt: TGTGCCAGCAGCTTCGGGGATAGGCAAGAGACCCAGTACTTC; cdr3_aa: CASSFGDRQETQYF
v_call: TRBV4-3; clone_size: NA; d_call: NA; j_call: TRBJ2-7; cdr3_nt: TGCGCCAGCAGCCAAGATCCGCAGGGGGCGGGGGTATCCTACGAGCAGTACTTC; cdr3_aa: CASSQDPQGAGVSYEQYF